These 11 T cell receptor beta chains share one sample of origin, sequenced in a study of response to subunit inactivated influenza vaccine. TCRdb re-called the RT-PCR reads through MiXCR, storing one row per CDR3 protein. The sample has 530,000 or so distinct CDR3 sequences; over 9.5% are singletons. The source was PBMCs from blood, collected on the day of vaccination. These receptors originate from a man between 45 and 60 years old who received an inactivated influenza vaccine.

This clonotype came up many times. This rearrangement joins TRBV9 to TRBJ2-2; 10 nucleotides agree with TRBD1. With 7 bases clipped from V and 5 bases from J, the junction kept 14 bases outside the gene matches. CDR3 size: 17 residues. Looked up from germline, CDR1 is SGDLS and CDR2 is YYNGEE. CDR3 protein: CASSPTTGGARTGELFF. DNA for the CDR3: TGTGCCAGCTCCCCTACGACAGGGGGCGCGAGAACCGGGGAGCTGTTTTTT.

This clonotype showed up just a few times. DNA of the CDR3: TGTGCCAGCAGTCCCCCTTCGGGTGGGGCCAACGTCCTGACTTTC. The encoded protein is CASSPPSGGANVLTF. The chain is built from TRBV12-3 or TRBV12-4 and TRBJ2-6; D remains ambiguous. The CDR3 extends over 15 amino acids. V shed 5 bases and J shed 3 bases, with 11 bases lying between them.

This clonotype appeared a single time. The chain is built from TRBV19 and TRBJ1-5; no clear D gene. The germline V gene has CDR1 LNHDA and CDR2 SQIVND (reference sequence). The CDR3 is 15 residues long. Trimming left V 3 bases short and J 5 bases short, with 14 bases between. The CDR3 loop reads CASSIGQVGYQPQHF. CDR3 in DNA: TGTGCCAGTAGTATTGGGCAGGTTGGTTATCAGCCCCAGCATTTT. The full variable domain, rest sourced from reference TRBV19 and TRBJ1-5, is DGGITQSPKYLFRKEGQNVTLSCEQNLNHDAMYWYRQDPGQGLRLIYYSQIVNDFQKGDIAEGYSVSREKKESFPLTVTSAQKNPTAFYLCASSIGQVGYQPQHFGDGTRLSIL.

The table lists this clonotype with a few counts. The J gene is TRBJ1-2, the V gene TRBV6-5; 8 bases line up with TRBD1. Germline CDR1 and CDR2: MNHEY and SVGAGI. The CDR3 is 16 residues long. V lost 4 bases, J lost 4 bases, and 11 bases stayed unmatched. CDR3 nucleotide sequence: TGTGCCAGCAGTTCGTTATACAGGGGGATCGGCTATGGCTACACCTTC. Protein sequence: CASSSLYRGIGYGYTF.

This clonotype was seen repeatedly, ten times or more. The rearrangement uses TRBV6-1 and TRBJ2-5; TRBD2 might be the D (5 bases). The germline gives CDR1 MNHNS, CDR2 SASEGT. Trimming removed 8 bases from V and 5 bases from J, with 21 bases in between. The CDR3 length is 15 residues. CDR3: CASQRQFRGGETQYF. CDR3 nucleotides: TGTGCCAGCCAGCGCCAGTTCCGGGGTGGGGAGACCCAGTACTTC.

This clonotype has more than one count but fewer than ten. The chain uses TRBV10-3 and TRBJ2-2, with D maybe TRBD2 (6 bases). The CDR3 length is 16 residues. V lost 3 bases to trimming and J lost 2 bases, with 13 bases between them. Looked up from germline, CDR1 is ENHRY and CDR2 is SYGVKD. The CDR3 DNA is TGTGCCATCAGTGAAGTCGGGACTTTTAACACCGGGGAGCTGTTTTTT. The encoded protein is CAISEVGTFNTGELFF.

CDR3 in DNA: TGCGCCAGCAGCCAAGAACGGGCGGGGTACCAAGAGACCCAGTACTTC. This sequence encodes CASSQERAGYQETQYF. The gene calls are TRBV4-1 and TRBJ2-5; D possibly corresponds to TRBD2 (6 bases). CDR1 and CDR2 (germline): MGHRA, YSYEKL. This CDR3 region has 16 residues. Trimming cost V 0 bases and J 0 bases, with 11 bases left between them.

This clonotype came up a few times. The rearrangement joins TRBV4-1 to TRBJ2-7; D remains unclear. This CDR3 is 15 amino acids long. The germline CDR1 and CDR2 sequences are MGHRA and YSYEKL. Trimming stripped 1 base from V and 1 base from J, with 11 bases between. CDR3 loop: CASSQVGRNSYEQYF. The CDR3 DNA sequence: TGCGCCAGCAGCCAAGTTGGACGGAATTCCTACGAGCAGTACTTC.

This clonotype appeared many times. CDR3 nucleotide sequence: TGTGCCAGCAGCTATTCCAAAGGGGGCCTAAGGGGGGGCTACACCTTC. Protein sequence: CASSYSKGGLRGGYTF. The rearrangement links TRBV7-2 to TRBJ1-2; 7 bases are a match to TRBD1. V lost 4 bases to trimming and J lost 8 bases; unmatched junction nucleotides: 16. Per the germline V gene, CDR1 is SGHTA and CDR2 is FQGNSA. The CDR3 loop spans 16 amino acids.

This clonotype has just a few counts. The chain uses TRBV2 and TRBJ2-7, with D possibly being TRBD1 or TRBD2 (5 bases each). Germline V lookup: CDR1 SNHLY, CDR2 FYNNEI. The CDR3 length is 12 residues. V was trimmed by 6 bases and J by 6 bases, leaving 12 bases between them. In DNA form, the CDR3 reads TGTGCCAGCAGCGAAATGGGGACCGAGCAGTACTTC. Its protein is CASSEMGTEQYF.

This chain uses TRBV29-1 with TRBJ2-7, with a tentative D call TRBD2 (5 bases). The CDR3 covers 12 residues. CDR1 and CDR2 (germline): SQVTM, ANQGSEA. Trimming left V 6 bases short and J 5 bases short, with 14 bases between. CDR3 nucleotides: TGCAGCGTGCGGGTCCTTGGGGACGAGCAGTACTTC. Translation gives CSVRVLGDEQYF.